This TCR beta chain was captured by sequencing in a study of regulatory T cells in long-lasting Graves disease (dated by TCRdb to the early 2020s). For the wider study: Patients with newly diagnosed Graves' disease had been on antithyroid drugs for under 3 months. Patients with persistent Graves' disease were compared with patients with newly diagnosed Graves' disease using TCR sequencing and RNA sequencing of peripheral blood. The study was registered as a clinical trial and conducted in China. A total of some 33 samples were covered by TCR sequencing, comprising roughly 13 persistent and 20 or so newly diagnosed Graves' disease patients.

In its sample, this clonotype was seen many times. Its antigen is not yet known. No clone much larger than this one lies a single base away; base qualities are absent. The CDR3 sequence holds 15 residues, the cysteine and phenylalanine included. Left in the record is the CDR3 DNA by itself, 45 bases read in frame from the first base. The junction shows trimming of 2 bases on V and 4 bases on J, plus 12 bases between the germline ends. The investigation overall reported the following: A larger number of public clonotypes was shared among persistent patients (approximately 2,600) than among newly diagnosed patients (over 850). The authors acknowledged the small sample size as a limitation that may reduce accuracy. Peripheral blood alone was examined, since thyroid tissue, which constituted the primary lesion, could not be accessed. Persistent Graves' disease patients showed lower TCR Shannon entropy and fewer highly expanded clones than newly diagnosed patients, suggesting clonal expansion. Persistent disease showed preferential use of TRBV28, TRBJ1-2 and TRBJ2-5, whereas newly diagnosed disease favored TRBV20-1 and TRBJ2-1. Only the TCR beta chain was sequenced and analyzed.

The sample's time point label is to be understood as: newly diagnosed GD, antithyroid drugs for less than 3 months. For both TCR sequencing and RNA sequencing, RNA was extracted from PBMCs in TRIzol. Graves' disease was diagnosed according to American Thyroid Association guidelines. Patients were recruited from an endocrinology department in Xi'an, China. Each patient gave roughly 10 milliliters of peripheral blood, collected in an EDTA anticoagulant tube. Ficoll Paque Plus density gradient separation was used to isolate PBMCs, and no further T cell sorting was done. RNA quality was checked with an Agilent 2100 Bioanalyzer and agarose gel, and concentration with a NanoDrop 2000. The library came from multiplex PCR. Instrument on record: Illumina HiSeq 4000. CDR3 regions were amplified by Arm-PCR with iRepertoire HTBI primers to construct TCR beta libraries. Gel purification was performed on PCR products prior to sequencing. The original pipeline was this. Gene usage analysis of CDR3 amino acid clonotypes relied on the 60 or so TRBV and 15 or so TRBJ segments identified across samples. COPE and FqMerger were used to merge filtered high-quality paired reads into contigs. BLAST was used to align contigs to IMGT TRBV, TRBD and TRBJ reference genes, with CDR3 defined following IMGT. Clonotypes above 0.1% frequency were classified as highly expanded clones. Repertoire diversity was measured by Shannon entropy, and V-J evenness by the Gini coefficient. A clonotype found in more than one individual was treated as public. TCRdb reprocessed the public reads (quality trimming at Q25 with fastp, clone calling with MiXCR) and kept in-frame beta chains. Under each unique CDR3 protein, matching rows form one entry showing the most common genes and DNA. The V and J calls reflect TCRdb's pipeline rather than the authors' work. A total of 450,000 to 650,000 distinct CDR3 sequences appear in this sample, about 16% of them only once. 25% of the sample comes from the top ten.

The same specimen was also included in a second study, on T cells in Graves' hyperthyroidism and ophthalmopathy. The second investigation adds: A patient counted as having stable Graves' hyperthyroidism if no progression to ophthalmopathy occurred over 18 months of follow-up. Hyperthyroidism patients were newly diagnosed, with disease duration under 2 months, and aged 18 to 65 years. Exclusion was applied to patients with uncontrolled infections, other autoimmune diseases, pregnancy or lactation. Diagnoses were established on the basis of clinical symptoms, serum thyroxine and TRAb, thyroid ultrasound, and orbital computed tomography. The first round of RT-PCR for the TCR CDR3 was performed with the HTBI primer set and the Qiagen OneStep RT-PCR kit. Most expanded thyroid clonotypes (frequency above 0.001) were also detected in blood, suggesting blood repertoires may reflect thyroid immune responses. A 13 V-J signature model separated ophthalmopathy from stable hyperthyroidism, with about 90% sensitivity and 81.08% specificity in cross-validation and 80%/75% in testing. In validation, progression to ophthalmopathy was predicted by the model with around 70% sensitivity and just over 72% specificity, a median of approximately 7.1 months before onset. To identify TCR V-J signatures that set the groups apart, the researchers used a discovery cohort of about a hundred patients, made up of roughly 45 with Graves' ophthalmopathy and about 55 with stable Graves' hyperthyroidism. Prospective prediction of ophthalmopathy was tested in an independent validation cohort consisting of fewer than 20 hyperthyroidism patients and approximately 16 patients who later progressed to ophthalmopathy. The approximately 95 discovery patients were divided at random into training and test sets in a 7:3 ratio. In about 6 Graves' hyperthyroidism patients, the study also compared T-cell repertoires from thyroid tissue with T-cell repertoires from blood. Following sampling, methimazole starting at 30 mg daily was given to hyperthyroidism patients, and high-dose intravenous methylprednisolone was given to ophthalmopathy patients. A second multiplex PCR round built the libraries, followed by size selection and purification. Libraries were sequenced paired-end with 100 bp reads on an Illumina HiSeq2000. SOAPnuke was used to process the raw data, removing reads that contained adapters or uncalled bases, had a mean Phred below 15, or lacked an exact match to the constant primer or identifier. COPE v1.2.5 was used to merge high-quality paired reads, and clonotypes were defined as unique nucleotide sequences. Clonotypes were aligned to IMGT TRBV, TRBD and TRBJ reference segments using MiTCR v1.1. Analysis was restricted to V-J combinations with a frequency above 0.0001, which covered roughly 99% of repertoires. A TCS score was defined as the ratio between F50 (clonal expansion) and ExV (chaos), using BLOSUM62-based TCRdist between CDR3 peptides within each V-J. Welch's t-statistics and random forest reduced 450 to 600 V-J features to about 13, which were used in a naive Bayes classifier (R e1071). No statistical method was used to fix the sample size in advance, and group allocation was not hidden from the investigators. The paper describes TCR Vbeta CDR3 sequencing of some 130 peripheral blood samples, made up of fewer than 50 ophthalmopathy patients, 70 to 75 hyperthyroidism patients and about 17 progressor patients.

Recombination linked TRBV12-3 or TRBV12-4 to TRBJ1-5; the D gene is perhaps TRBD1, on 6 matching bases. The TCR originated in a woman aged 40-65 years with Graves disease. Donor details come from another sample of the same person, matched by shared clones. Here the sequenced sample was peripheral blood mononuclear cells (PBMCs), taken at new diagnosis, from a patient treated with antithyroid drugs. The CDR3 reads CASSLYSGVNQPQHF. The nucleotide sequence reads TGTGCCAGCAGTTTATATTCAGGGGTAAATCAGCCCCAGCATTTT.